This entry features one TCR beta chain sequence. Those who participated ranged in age from about 18 to 89 years and resided in around 22 US areas. Symptom resolution, clearance, or two negative PCRs marked the recovered donors of Cohort 3. Sequenced by immunoSEQ multiplex PCR; TCRdb stores in-frame clones only, minus some. This sample has some 250,000 clones, with 85% to 90% found just once. The germline V gene has CDR1 SGHTA and CDR2 FQGTGA. The CDR3 totals 16 residues. V was clipped by 5 bases and J by 0 bases, with 14 bases between them. These data are taken from a study of blood T cell repertoires in COVID-19. As for the study in general: Samples representing acute and convalescent COVID-19 were sourced from the United States, Italy and Spain.

The gene calls are TRBV7-3 and TRBJ1-3; D perhaps matches TRBD1 (5 bases). The sequenced sample consisted of PBMCs or T cells enriched from blood (not recorded which). The origin of this receptor is a middle-aged man who had recovered from COVID-19. The DNA for the CDR3 is TGTGCCAGCAGCGTAAAACAGGAAATCTCTGGAAACACCATATATTTT. It codes for CASSVKQEISGNTIYF.